Below, 30 T cell receptor beta chains from the same sample are listed, as sequenced in a study of CD8+ T cells in alopecia areata. Sequencing used cDNA as its template, made by extracting RNA and reverse transcribing it. Here immunoSEQ multiplex PCR was the method, and the copy in TCRdb shows in-frame clones only, minus some. The data show over 80,000 clones, roughly two fifths seen once. Treatment here: oral pan-JAK inhibitor, 5-10 mg twice daily. Sequenced material: CD8+ T cells sorted from blood, taken at week 24, from a patient treated with tofacitinib. These TCRs come from a human donor with alopecia areata.

This clone has only a few counts. The chain couples TRBV19 to TRBJ1-5; TRBD1 matches 7 bases. The V gene end was trimmed by 4 bases and the J gene end by 6 bases; junction bases not matched to a gene: 12. This CDR3 region has 16 residues. The germline CDR1 and CDR2 sequences are LNHDA and SQIVND (reference sequence). The CDR3 DNA is TGTGCCAGTAGTACTCCAGACAGGGAGAGGCGTCAGCCCCAGCATTTT. Encoded protein: CASSTPDRERRQPQHF.

This clone appeared a few times. The chain couples TRBV5-1 to TRBJ2-5; D might be TRBD2 (6 bases). The CDR3 runs 16 residues. Trimming cost V 4 bases and J 5 bases, with 21 bases left between them. Germline CDR1 and CDR2: SGHRS and YFSETQ. CDR3: CASSLGGVLATETQYF. CDR3 DNA sequence: TGCGCCAGCAGCCTGGGTGGCGTTCTAGCGACGGAGACCCAGTACTTC.

The V gene is TRBV5-1, the J gene TRBJ2-7; D unresolved. The V and J ends lost 2 bases and 6 bases respectively, with 18 bases between them. The CDR3 loop spans 15 amino acids. The germline gives CDR1 SGHRS, CDR2 YFSETQ. The CDR3 protein is CASSLVEGLNLEQYF. In nucleotides, the CDR3 is TGCGCCAGCAGCTTAGTTGAAGGGCTCAACCTCGAGCAGTACTTC.

V and J are TRBV28 and TRBJ1-5, with D perhaps matching TRBD1 (5 bases). The V gene's germline CDR1 is MDHEN and CDR2 SYDVKM. The V gene lost 5 bases and the J gene lost 0 bases, with 5 bases spanning the gap. The CDR3 length is 13 residues. The CDR3 sequence: CASSGGSNQPQHF. The CDR3 DNA sequence: TGTGCCAGCAGTGGGGGTAGCAATCAGCCCCAGCATTTT.

The J gene is TRBJ2-1, the V gene TRBV15; 8 bases agree with TRBD1. Germline CDR1 is LNHNV and CDR2 is YYDKDF (reference sequence). The CDR3 loop spans 15 amino acids. V was pared by 1 base and J by 7 bases, with 6 bases of the junction left unmatched. CDR3 amino acids: CATSRGSGGANEQFF. CDR3 DNA: TGTGCCACCAGCAGAGGGTCAGGGGGCGCGAATGAGCAGTTCTTC.

The sample holds a few counts of this clone. The V call is TRBV29-1, the J call TRBJ2-1; the D gene is possibly TRBD1 (5 bases). There are 14 residues in the CDR3. Per germline, CDR1 SQVTM and CDR2 ANQGSEA. V was trimmed by 0 bases and J by 5 bases, leaving 11 bases between them. As DNA, the CDR3 is TGCAGCGTTGAAGAAGGGCAGGGAAACAATGAGCAGTTCTTC. Translated, it gives CSVEEGQGNNEQFF.

The J gene is TRBJ2-7, the V gene TRBV28, with 14 bases matching TRBD2. The CDR3 runs to 17 residues. Germline V gives CDR1 MDHEN, CDR2 SYDVKM. J gave up 7 bases and V 5 bases, and 13 bases lay outside the gene matches. CDR3 DNA: TGTGCCAGCAGTCCCCGGACTAGCGGGAGGCAAGCGTGGGAGCAGTACTTC. The encoded protein is CASSPRTSGRQAWEQYF. Drawing the rest from reference TRBV28 and TRBJ2-7, the complete variable domain is DVKVTQSSRYLVKRTGEKVFLECVQDMDHENMFWYRQDPGLGLRLIYFSYDVKMKEKGDIPEGYSVSREKKERFSLILESASTNQTSMYLCASSPRTSGRQAWEQYFGPGTRLTVT.

This clone was detected only a few times. The chain links TRBV7-9 to TRBJ1-5; the D gene is possibly TRBD1 (5 bases). Trimming removed 4 bases from V and 7 bases from J, with 14 bases in between. Per the germline V gene, CDR1 is SEHNR and CDR2 is FQNEAQ (reference sequence). This CDR3 has 14 residues. For the CDR3, the DNA is TGTGCCAGCAGCTCGACAGCGGGGAGCCAGCCCCAGCATTTT. Protein product: CASSSTAGSQPQHF.

This rearrangement joins TRBV13 to TRBJ2-7; 7 bases are shared with TRBD2. This CDR3 has 15 amino acids. V trimming: 1 base; J trimming: 2 bases; junction bases outside the gene matches: 5. The germline gives CDR1 PRHDT, CDR2 FYEKMQ (reference sequence). The CDR3 region is CASSLVLAETYEQYF. The CDR3 nucleotides are TGTGCCAGCAGCTTAGTCCTAGCGGAGACCTACGAGCAGTACTTC.

In this sample, this clone turned up a few times. The chain employs TRBV19 and TRBJ2-7, with 7 nucleotides matching TRBD2. Unmatched junction bases numbered 6, after V lost 5 bases and J lost 5 bases. This CDR3 spans 13 amino acids. Germline CDR1 is LNHDA and CDR2 is SQIVND (reference sequence). The CDR3 reads CASSSGGMNEQYF. The DNA of the CDR3 is TGTGCCAGTAGTTCCGGGGGGATGAACGAGCAGTACTTC.

The chain links TRBV19 to TRBJ2-3; the match to TRBD1 covers 10 bases. The CDR3 extends over 14 amino acids. The V gene's germline CDR1 is LNHDA and CDR2 SQIVND (reference sequence). V shed 5 bases, J shed 6 bases, and the junction held 5 bases outside the gene matches. This chain's CDR3 is CASSAGQGPDTQYF. DNA for the CDR3: TGTGCCAGTAGTGCGGGACAGGGGCCTGATACGCAGTATTTT.

This clone was seen a few times. The CDR3 loop is CAVTWSTGELFF. In DNA, the CDR3 is TGTGCCGTAACATGGTCCACCGGGGAGCTGTTTTTT. The chain links TRBV30 to TRBJ2-2; D uncertain. CDR3 length equals 12 residues. With 8 bases removed from V and 4 bases from J, the gap between germline ends came to 11 bases. In germline, CDR1 is GTSNPN, CDR2 SVGIG (reference sequence). The full variable domain, with the rest looked up from reference TRBV30 and TRBJ2-2, is SQTIHQWPATLVQPVGSPLSLECTVEGTSNPNLYWYRQAAGRGLQLLFYSVGIGQISSEVPQNLSASRPQDRQFILSSKKLLLSDSGFYLCAVTWSTGELFFGEGSRLTVL.

V is TRBV9 and J is TRBJ1-2, with D possibly TRBD1 on 5 matching bases. V lost 2 bases and J lost 2, with 13 bases in between. Germline loops: CDR1 SGDLS, CDR2 YYNGEE. This CDR3 contains 15 residues. CDR3 bases: TGTGCCAGCAGCGTGGCGGACAAGGTGAACTATGGCTACACCTTC. This codes for CASSVADKVNYGYTF. Drawing the rest from reference TRBV9 and TRBJ1-2, the complete variable domain is DSGVTQTPKHLITATGQRVTLRCSPRSGDLSVYWYQQSLDQGLQFLIQYYNGEERAKGNILERFSAQQFPDLHSELNLSSLELGDSALYFCASSVADKVNYGYTFGSGTRLTVV.

The chain has TRBV2 and TRBJ2-5; tentatively, D is TRBD2 (7 bases). The end of the DNA aligns better with TRBJ2-7, so the J call may be wrong. Germline assignment: CDR1 SNHLY and CDR2 FYNNEI. The CDR3 length is 17 residues. CDR3 DNA: TGTGCCAGCAGTGAATTCGGTCGGCGGGGGCCCGAATACGAGCAGTACTTC. It specifies CASSEFGRRGPEYEQYF.

The table lists this clone with a few counts. The DNA of the CDR3 is TGTGCCAGCAGTGAACTCCATTACCGGAGCTCCTACAATGAGCAGTTCTTC. Its protein is CASSELHYRSSYNEQFF. This chain links TRBV6-1 with TRBJ2-1; unclear D gene. V gave up 2 bases and J gave up 0 bases, with 14 bases separating them. The CDR3 spans 17 residues. Germline assignment: CDR1 MNHNS and CDR2 SASEGT.

This clone was observed a few times. This chain uses TRBV29-1 with TRBJ1-2; D is unresolved. Germline V CDR1 and CDR2: SQVTM, ANQGSEA. The V end was cut by 6 bases, the J end by 8 bases, with 10 bases between. This CDR3 has 10 amino acids. The CDR3 DNA is TGCAGCGTGCTGGAATTGGGCTACACCTTC. This encodes CSVLELGYTF.

This clone was observed a few times. The V and J genes are TRBV7-9 and TRBJ2-3; TRBD1 aligns across 7 bases. V lost 5 bases, J lost 4 bases, and 9 bases stayed unmatched. The length of the CDR3 is 15 residues. CDR1 and CDR2 from the germline V gene are SEHNR and FQNEAQ (reference sequence). CDR3: CASSLNEGQPDTQYF. CDR3 in DNA: TGTGCCAGCAGCCTCAACGAGGGACAGCCAGATACGCAGTATTTT.

This clone appeared a few times. CDR3 region: CSATRLERGPDTQYF. In nucleotides, the CDR3 is TGCAGCGCTACCCGACTAGAGCGGGGCCCAGATACGCAGTATTTT. The V and J genes are TRBV29-1 and TRBJ2-3; 7 bases match TRBD2. Germline V gene lookup returns CDR1 SQVTM and CDR2 ANQGSEA. The CDR3 length is 15 residues. The trim removed 7 bases at V and 4 bases at J, leaving 14 bases unmatched.

In regard to this clone: This sample includes further DNA sequences coding for the same CDR3. The chain uses TRBV2 and TRBJ1-5; D remains unclear. The CDR3 contains 15 residues. Germline V CDR1 and CDR2: SNHLY, FYNNEI. Trimming stripped 5 bases from V and 7 bases from J, with 18 bases between. CDR3 DNA: TGTGCCAGCAGTACTATTGGACCTGTGGGGCAGCCCCAGCATTTT. Translated, it gives CASSTIGPVGQPQHF.

The chain couples TRBV5-1 to TRBJ2-7; tentatively, D is TRBD1 (6 bases). Germline V gene lookup returns CDR1 SGHRS and CDR2 YFSETQ. This CDR3 is 16 amino acids long. The ends were cut back, 1 base at V and 1 base at J, with 15 bases in the middle. CDR3 coding DNA: TGCGCCAGCAGCTTGACCTCCCTACAGGGTTCCTACGAGCAGTACTTC. Its protein product is CASSLTSLQGSYEQYF.

V usage is TRBV5-1 and J usage is TRBJ2-7; D assignment may be TRBD1 or TRBD2 (5 bases each). Germline CDR1 and CDR2: SGHRS and YFSETQ. V lost 1 base to trimming and J lost 2 bases, with 13 bases between them. This CDR3 is 15 amino acids long. CDR3 sequence reads: CASSLSHGTPYEQYF. The CDR3 nucleotides are TGCGCCAGCAGCTTGTCGCACGGGACCCCCTACGAGCAGTACTTC. Together with reference TRBV5-1 and TRBJ2-7, the CDR3 gives the full variable domain: KAGVTQTPRYLIKTRGQQVTLSCSPISGHRSVSWYQQTPGQGLQFLFEYFSETQRNKGNFPGRFSGRQFSNSRSEMNVSTLELGDSALYLCASSLSHGTPYEQYFGPGTRLTVT.

The chain employs TRBV29-1 and TRBJ2-5, with 10 bases lining up with TRBD2. Near its end, the DNA agrees better with TRBJ2-7, so the J call may be wrong. This CDR3 is built from 15 residues. Per the germline V gene, CDR1 is SQVTM and CDR2 is ANQGSEA. CDR3 bases: TGCAGCGTTTACGGACTAGCGGAGACTTCCTACGAGCAGTACTTC. Protein sequence: CSVYGLAETSYEQYF.

This clone occurred once. This rearrangement joins TRBV20-1 to TRBJ1-3; D unresolved. The CDR3 has 11 amino acids. Germline V gene sequence: CDR1 DFQATT, CDR2 SNEGSKA (reference sequence). Trimming removed 1 base at V and 9 bases at J, with 7 bases between. CDR3 in DNA: TGCAGTGCTAGAGGCGAGGGCACCATATATTTT. It specifies CSARGEGTIYF.

The V and J genes are TRBV9 and TRBJ2-5; D not resolved. This CDR3 is 15 amino acids long. From germline, CDR1 is SGDLS and CDR2 YYNGEE. Trimming removed 0 bases from V and 1 base from J, with 10 bases in between. The CDR3 protein is CASSVGLSAQETQYF. DNA of the CDR3: TGTGCCAGCAGCGTAGGGCTAAGCGCCCAAGAGACCCAGTACTTC.

This clone was counted a single time. This chain connects TRBV7-9 to TRBJ2-1, with D tentatively TRBD2 (6 bases). Trimming left V 4 bases short and J 7 bases short, with 23 bases between. CDR1 SEHNR and CDR2 FQNEAQ come from the germline V gene (reference sequence). The CDR3 sequence is 17 residues long. The CDR3 nucleotides read TGTGCCAGCAGCTCATATACCCTCAGTGGGAGCGGGAATGAGCAGTTCTTC. It encodes CASSSYTLSGSGNEQFF.

A few counts support this clone. The chain links TRBV29-1 to TRBJ2-7; TRBD1 matches 7 bases. The length of the CDR3 is 12 residues. Germline V gene lookup returns CDR1 SQVTM and CDR2 ANQGSEA. Trimming cost V 3 bases and J 6 bases; bases outside gene matches: 5. The CDR3 spells CSVESRTGEQYF. CDR3 DNA sequence: TGCAGCGTTGAGTCCAGGACAGGCGAGCAGTACTTC.

The CDR3 is CASSLGVAGASEQFF. CDR3 DNA sequence: TGTGCCAGCAGCTTAGGTGTAGCGGGAGCCAGTGAGCAGTTCTTC. The genes are TRBV11-2 and TRBJ2-1; 9 positions match TRBD2. After removal of 1 base from V and 9 bases from J, the junction contained 7 bases not matched to a gene. The CDR3 runs to 15 residues. Germline V CDR1 and CDR2: SGHAT, FQNNGV.

V is TRBV25-1 and J is TRBJ2-7, with D possibly matching TRBD1 (5 bases). Germline V gene data show CDR1 as MGHDK and CDR2 as SYGVNS. V was clipped by 5 bases and J by 7 bases, with 15 bases between them. CDR3 size: 13 residues. The CDR3 sequence is CASSRNSRQEQYF. Here the CDR3 DNA reads TGTGCCAGCAGTCGAAACTCCCGACAGGAGCAGTACTTC.

The rearrangement joins TRBV15 to TRBJ2-7; possibly TRBD1 or TRBD2 for D (5 bases each). The V gene's germline CDR1 is LNHNV and CDR2 YYDKDF (reference sequence). The V and J ends lost 6 bases and 9 bases respectively, with 18 bases between them. The CDR3 extends over 13 amino acids. The CDR3 protein is CATSPGRGWRQYF. CDR3 DNA: TGTGCCACCAGTCCCGGCCGGGGCTGGAGGCAGTACTTC.

The CDR3 loop is CASRAISTDTQYF. The CDR3 region has the DNA TGTGCCAGCAGGGCCATTAGCACAGATACGCAGTATTTT. This rearrangement joins TRBV6-5 to TRBJ2-3; no reliable D call. This CDR3 is built from 13 residues. Deletions cut 6 bases from V and 0 bases from J, with 7 bases between. Looked up from germline, CDR1 is MNHEY and CDR2 is SVGAGI.